This T cell receptor (beta chain) was obtained from a study of cytomegalovirus exposure and HLA in healthy donors (dated by TCRdb to the late 2010s). As for the study more broadly: An earlier analysis of some 620 of the donors reported around 280 Gb of sequence data and some 110 million unique TCR beta sequences obtained from some 170 million T cells. An early release that covered 640 HLA-typed donors contained approximately 320 gigabases of sequencing data and tens of millions of unique TCR sequences. Of the roughly 430 genotyped donors, over 65% fell in the genetic ancestry cluster associated with self-reported Caucasian donors. The aim of the study was to test whether cataloging public T cell receptors could identify signatures of past pathogen exposure. The study used immunosequencing to profile the T cell repertoires of around 600 subjects and linked those repertoires to cytomegalovirus serostatus. A separate validation cohort of 100 to 150 different subjects was used in addition to the roughly 640-subject first cohort. The study combined high-throughput TCR immunosequencing, statistical association of individual TCRs with disease status, and machine learning to predict cytomegalovirus infection status. In a later analysis, previously published TCR beta repertoires from 550 to 700 donors were re-analyzed and high-resolution HLA genotyping was added so that TCR occurrence patterns could be studied. Rather than drawing on any new phenotypic data, the later analysis identified candidate immune exposures from TCR beta sequences and the way those sequences occurred across donors. In an earlier analysis of 500 to 650 of the donors, high-throughput TCR beta sequencing was used to judge whether each TCR beta V gene segment behaved as functional or pseudogenic. Alongside the repertoire data, information on donor age, sex, ethnicity and CMV serostatus was compiled. Genome-wide SNP genotypes for about 60% of the roughly 700 donors were used in a later genetic analysis, which treated that subset as a discovery cohort. All discovery cohort repertoires had been generated using a single sequencing platform. HLA typing covered class I and class II loci at four-digit resolution. The number of typed donors differed by locus: about 620-640 for A, B, C, DRB1 and DQB1; approximately 520 for DQA1; approximately 610 for DPA1; and 450 to 480 for DPB1. Because of strong linkage in the cohort, roughly 5 DR-DQ haplotypes were treated as single units for association and clustering. Across approximately 420 genotyped donors of the cohort, an average of 235,054 unique TCR beta nucleotide sequences per donor were sequenced, and approximately 17% of those sequences were non-productive.

What the authors observed across the whole study: Linkage disequilibrium might explain the correlated functional status among segregating V segments, but an unknown experimental factor could not be ruled out. Roughly uniform sequencing depth across donors was assumed in presence/absence analyses, although this assumption may not hold. Compared with equally common non-associated chains, HLA-associated TCR beta chains in a later analysis were more clonally expanded and had lower generation probabilities. The 87-base-pair reads could not distinguish some IMGT-functional V segments, including TRBV6-2 and TRBV6-3, so those segments were excluded. An association between a missense DCLRE1C variant and V-gene and J-gene trimming of TCR beta chains was found in a later genetic analysis and replicated in an independent cohort. In a later analysis, most CMV-associated TCR beta chains were found to appear HLA-restricted, with HLA associations seemingly driven largely by CMV exposure. This cohort had only TCR beta chains sequenced, and the lack of alpha or paired-chain data limited which features could be detected. Because HLA typing was missing for some donors at each locus, association tests included only the typed subset. Strong co-occurrence of HLA alleles, especially DR and DQ, made assigning TCR associations to individual alleles difficult. In the study, approximately 150 TCR beta chains were listed as associated with cytomegalovirus. The classifier was reported to diagnose cytomegalovirus status with high specificity and sensitivity in both the original and validation cohorts. According to the authors, the approach could potentially be generalized to other disease states and immunological phenotypes. According to a later analysis, TCR association rates differed among HLA loci, with DRB1 alleles showing the most associated TCRs and HLA-C alleles showing the fewest. A few of the identified cytomegalovirus-associated TCR beta chains were confirmed in vitro to be specific for cytomegalovirus antigens. A later analysis reported that several top co-occurrence clusters appeared linked to parvovirus B19, influenza, CMV and Epstein-Barr virus. CMV serostatus was the only immune exposure information available for the cohort. In an earlier analysis of roughly 500 of the donors, most TCR beta V segments appeared in productive rearrangements about 90% or about 30% of the time, broadly matching IMGT annotations. Across donors, most TCR sequences were observed very rarely, whereas some public TCRs were present in many individuals. A later genetic analysis reported fewer N-insertions in productive TCRs among donors in an Asian-associated ancestry cluster than the roughly 620-donor mean. The sequencing pipeline was judged likely to have produced a cluster of highly shared sequence variants as a technical artifact. Over 15 rarely observed V segments, including chromosome 9 orphons, were excluded from the earlier analysis of several hundred of the donors because counts were too low. A further reported finding was that TCR beta sequences accurately predicted the HLA-A and HLA-B alleles for most subjects in the first cohort. At a false discovery rate of 0.05, a later analysis linked approximately 18,000 TCR beta sequences to specific HLA alleles.

The cohort comprised some 700 healthy bone marrow donors. At the time of sampling, all cohort members were nominally healthy, though unrecorded immune exposures were likely present. The donor tested CMV seropositive and was one of the 289 seropositive cohort members. A peripheral blood sample was collected from each donor, and TCR beta sequencing was performed on peripheral blood mononuclear cells. The Qiagen DNeasy Blood Extraction Kit was used to extract genomic DNA from the blood cell samples. Inclusive of the bounding cysteine and phenylalanine, the CDR3 is 16 residues long. Kept here is only the CDR3 DNA, which spans 48 bases and is read in frame from base 1. CDR1 MDHEN and CDR2 SYDVKM were looked up in the germline V gene. V trim: 7 bases; J trim: 2 bases; unmatched bases: 5. With regard to this clone: The clone's antigen remains unknown. Qualities for individual bases were not recorded, and no much larger clone is one base off.

The receptor library was made with the immunoSEQ multiplex PCR assay. For the multiplex PCR, a mixture combining 60 forward primers for TCR Vbeta segments and 13 reverse primers for TCR Jbeta segments was used. The CDR3 region of rearranged TCR beta genes was amplified from genomic DNA with a multiplex PCR assay. Amplified TCR beta libraries were sequenced as 87-base-pair reads on the Illumina HiSeq System. Under the source paper's analysis protocol: Across the 600 to 700 repertoires, a later analysis counted some 81 million unique TCR beta chains, approximately 12 million of which were shared by at least two donors. Raw reads were error-corrected and collapsed into unique sequences with a nearest-neighbor algorithm that merged closely related sequences to remove PCR and sequencing errors. CDR3 sequences were aligned to IMGT reference sequences to assign V, D and J gene segments. For a sequence to be retained, a match of at least six nucleotides to both a V gene segment and a J gene segment was required. Rearrangements were called productive when the CDR3 lacked stop codons and stayed in frame with V and J; all others were non-productive. Following IMGT convention, CDR3 was defined as the stretch from the second conserved V-encoded cysteine to the conserved J-encoded phenylalanine. The earlier analysis of about 530 of the donors excluded any sequence lacking an unambiguous match to a single V gene segment. In an earlier analysis of around 600 of the donors, V segments were called functional above 56.7% productive rearrangements and were called segregating when the between-donor standard deviation exceeded 5%. A statistical classification framework was built to diagnose cytomegalovirus status from the catalog of TCR beta chain sequences. In a later analysis, V and J genes were assigned by comparing TCR nucleotide sequences against IMGT/GENE-DB human TR gene sequences. A later analysis assigned CDR3 sequences and most-parsimonious VDJ recombination scenarios with the TCRdist pipeline. A later analysis defined each TCR beta chain by its CDR3 amino acid sequence plus V-gene family, and excluded reads lacking a unique V-gene family. A later analysis removed 550 to 700 highly shared, low-generation-probability nucleotide sequences to deal with suspected cross-contamination and a sequencing artifact. For each public chain, a later analysis derived a clonal expansion index from normalized ranks of inferred template counts within each repertoire. In a later analysis, generation probabilities were computed using a VDJ recombination model fitted to out-of-frame rearrangements, and the results were checked against IGoR. In a later analysis, TCR-TCR, TCR-HLA and TCR-CMV co-occurrence was scored with hypergeometric tests, and a repertoire-size bias correction was applied to TCR pairs. In a later analysis, false discovery rates were estimated by permuting HLA or CMV assignments 20 times. In a later analysis, co-occurring TCRs were grouped using DBSCAN, with TCRdist sequence similarity added in when clustering inside HLA-allele-positive subsets. Repertoires with fewer than 30,000 or more than 120,000 public chains were left out of co-occurrence clustering, as were four to six repertoires with anomalous nucleotide sharing. In its TCRdb copy, this immuneACCESS table keeps in-frame sequences only and misses some clones. Where compared with another copy, unresolved V genes explain less than half of these, and the others have no known cause. Clone size and V and J calls were adopted from that table, with D and trimming inferred from the DNA. Counted in this sample were under 200,000 clones; approximately 71% of them appeared once. About 7.6% of the sample is in the top ten clones.

Sequenced: PBMCs. The source is a middle-aged woman in good health and CMV-seropositive. The sequence is built from TRBV28 and TRBJ2-1; 13 central nucleotides agree with TRBD2. Here is the DNA: TGTGCCAGCACGGGACTAGCGGGATCCCCCTACAATGAGCAGTTCTTC. It translates to CASTGLAGSPYNEQFF.